This T cell receptor beta chain was sequenced during a study of control samples from healthy donors and cancer patients. V was pared by 0 bases and J by 1 base, with 2 bases of the junction left unmatched. The germline V gene encodes CDR1 SGHRS and CDR2 YFSETQ. This CDR3 comprises 16 residues. Assay used: immunoSEQ multiplex PCR; TCRdb lists only in-frame clones, some missing. The data contain fewer than 90,000 clones, roughly 90% of them singletons. What was sequenced was PBMCs. The sequence was collected from a woman between 55 and 75 years old with head and neck cancer. The genes are TRBV5-1 and TRBJ2-2, with 8 bases aligning to TRBD1. The CDR3 nucleotides are TGCGCCAGCAGCTTGGATGGACAGGGGAACACCGGGGAGCTGTTTTTT. It translates to CASSLDGQGNTGELFF. Filled out from reference TRBV5-1 and TRBJ2-2, the complete variable domain reads KAGVTQTPRYLIKTRGQQVTLSCSPISGHRSVSWYQQTPGQGLQFLFEYFSETQRNKGNFPGRFSGRQFSNSRSEMNVSTLELGDSALYLCASSLDGQGNTGELFFGEGSRLTVL.